One sample yielded the 31 T cell receptor beta chains listed below, sequenced in a study of breast tumors, draining lymph nodes, adjacent tissues. Breast cancer patients provided tissue from their axillary draining lymph nodes. A single record per CDR3 protein comes from TCRdb applying MiXCR to the multiplex PCR reads. The table has some 140,000 distinct CDR3 sequences, 21% seen once. Sequences were obtained from axillary lymph node tissue. These receptors all stem from a female donor with breast cancer. Some clones in this sample may be carry-over from other donors' samples.

In this sample, this clonotype turned up many times. The CDR3 sequence is CASSEVLGTDTQYF. CDR3 nucleotides: TGCGCCAGCAGTGAGGTGTTAGGCACAGATACGCAGTATTTT. The gene calls are TRBV10-2 and TRBJ2-3; D unresolved. Germline V gene lookup returns CDR1 WSHSY and CDR2 SAAADI. Trimming took off 2 bases at V and 1 base at J, with 7 bases between the two ends. CDR3 length equals 14 residues.

Comments on this clonotype: A clone one base away is much larger, so this may be a read error. This CDR3 is missing its conserved last phenylalanine or tryptophan, likely due to a read error. The J gene is TRBJ2-7, the V gene TRBV9; 7 bases fit TRBD2. The CDR3 loop spans 13 amino acids. J lost 6 bases, V lost 4 bases, and 7 bases had no gene match. Germline CDR1 and CDR2: SGDLS and YYNGEE. The CDR3 DNA follows: TGTGCCAGCAGCCCGGGACTACCGGGCGAGCAGTACCTC. Residues: CASSPGLPGEQYL.

The chain is built from TRBV7-9 and TRBJ2-2, with TRBD1 matching 9 bases. J lost 4 bases, V lost 2 bases, and 11 bases had no gene match. Germline-derived CDR1 and CDR2 are SEHNR and FQNEAQ (reference sequence). CDR3 length equals 18 residues. The CDR3 reads CASSLRGWDRVLTGELFF. The CDR3 region has the DNA TGTGCCAGCAGCTTAAGAGGTTGGGACAGGGTCCTCACCGGGGAGCTGTTTTTT. The variable domain in full, with the rest retrieved from reference TRBV7-9 and TRBJ2-2, is DTGVSQNPRHKITKRGQNVTFRCDPISEHNRLYWYRQTLGQGPEFLTYFQNEAQLEKSRLLSDRFSAERPKGSFSTLEIQRTEQGDSAMYLCASSLRGWDRVLTGELFFGEGSRLTVL.

In regard to this clonotype: Since a much larger clone is just one base distant, this may be a read error. The chain carries TRBV19 and TRBJ1-3; no reliable D call. The germline CDR1 and CDR2 sequences are LNHDA and SQIVND (reference sequence). This CDR3 has 14 amino acids. CDR3 bases: TGTGCCAGTAGTATAACCAGGAATGGAAACACCGTATATTTT. It is translated as CASSITRNGNTVYF.

This clonotype was counted a few times. The chain has TRBV10-2 and TRBJ2-4; D may match TRBD1 or TRBD2 (5 bases each). CDR3 length: 14 residues. Germline CDR1 and CDR2: WSHSY and SAAADI. V shed 7 bases and J shed 0 bases, with 10 bases lying between them. The CDR3 protein is CASTPGRAKNIQYF. The CDR3 nucleotides are TGCGCCAGCACACCGGGACGAGCCAAAAACATTCAGTACTTC.

This chain uses TRBV7-8 with TRBJ2-7; D not resolved. V shed 1 base and J shed 3 bases, with 13 bases lying between them. Germline V CDR1 and CDR2: SGHVS, FQNEAQ. The CDR3 length is 15 residues. DNA of the CDR3: TGTGCCAGCAGCTTAGGTGCGGAACCGAACTACGAGCAGTACTTC. Its translation: CASSLGAEPNYEQYF. Supplemented by reference TRBV7-8 and TRBJ2-7, the full variable domain reads GAGVSQSPRYKVAKRGQDVALRCDPISGHVSLFWYQQALGQGPEFLTYFQNEAQLDKSGLPSDRFFAERPEGSVSTLKIQRTQQEDSAVYLCASSLGAEPNYEQYFGPGTRLTVT.

This clonotype was counted at least ten times. The rearrangement joins TRBV30 to TRBJ1-6, with TRBD1 matching 9 bases. The length of the CDR3 is 13 residues. From germline, CDR1 is GTSNPN and CDR2 SVGIG (reference sequence). Trimming cost V 6 bases and J 6 bases; bases outside gene matches: 3. The CDR3 region is CACEQGANSPLHF. The CDR3 DNA follows: TGTGCCTGCGAACAGGGGGCTAATTCACCCCTCCACTTT.

This clonotype was counted ten times or more. This rearrangement joins TRBV7-6 to TRBJ2-7; 11 bases align to TRBD2. Germline lookup yields CDR1 SGHVS and CDR2 FNYEAQ. The junction had 4 bases not matched to a gene; V was cut back by 5 bases and J by 1 base. This CDR3 has 15 amino acids. CDR3 in amino acids: CASSRGTSGSYEQYF. DNA for the CDR3: TGTGCCAGCAGCAGAGGGACTAGCGGATCCTACGAGCAGTACTTC.

The V gene is TRBV7-9, the J gene TRBJ1-1; 7 bases match TRBD1. The CDR3 is made up of 13 amino acids. With V trimmed by 6 bases and J by 4 bases, 5 bases remained unmatched. Germline CDR1 is SEHNR and CDR2 is FQNEAQ (reference sequence). CDR3 amino acids: CASSPRDSTEAFF. In nucleotides, the CDR3 is TGTGCCAGCAGTCCCCGGGACAGCACTGAAGCTTTCTTT.

The chain joins TRBV28 to TRBJ1-3; D possibly corresponds to TRBD1 (5 bases). This CDR3 has 15 amino acids. Germline lookup yields CDR1 MDHEN and CDR2 SYDVKM. The V end lost 4 bases, the J end lost 1 base, and 11 bases lay between the germline ends. As DNA, the CDR3 is TGTGCCAGCAGTTCCCACACAGGTTCTGGAAACACCATATATTTT. It yields the protein CASSSHTGSGNTIYF.

This clonotype was counted ten times or more. The rearrangement joins TRBV24-1 to TRBJ2-1; D gene ambiguous. Trimming took 0 bases from V and 5 from J, leaving 4 bases between them. The CDR3 extends over 13 amino acids. The V gene's germline CDR1 is KGHDR and CDR2 SFDVKD. This CDR3 is CATSDLGDNEQFF. The DNA for the CDR3 is TGTGCCACCAGTGATTTGGGGGACAATGAGCAGTTCTTC.

This clonotype was observed at least ten times. As DNA, the CDR3 is TGTGCCAGCAGCCAAGTAAGCGGGAGCGAAACCGGGGAGCTGTTTTTT. It is translated as CASSQVSGSETGELFF. The chain links TRBV4-2 to TRBJ2-2, with 8 nucleotides matching TRBD2. Germline CDR1 is LGHNA and CDR2 is YNFKEQ. The CDR3 totals 16 residues. The junction had 6 bases not matched to a gene; V was cut back by 1 base and J by 5 bases.

This clonotype appeared a few times. The J gene is TRBJ2-3, the V gene TRBV28; D unclear. Germline loops: CDR1 MDHEN, CDR2 SYDVKM. CDR3 length: 15 residues. Trimming left V 6 bases short and J 1 base short, with 14 bases between. This CDR3 is CASSSYLLGTDTQYF. The CDR3 DNA reads as TGTGCCAGCAGCTCGTACCTTTTGGGCACAGATACGCAGTATTTT.

The sample holds many counts of this clonotype. This sequence joins TRBV27 and TRBJ2-2; the D gene is possibly TRBD1 (6 bases). Trimming left V 5 bases short and J 1 base short, with 14 bases between. This CDR3 is built from 16 residues. Germline assignment: CDR1 MNHEY and CDR2 SMNVEV (reference sequence). The CDR3 is CASSDRDIGNTGELFF. The CDR3 bases are TGTGCCAGCAGTGACCGGGACATCGGGAACACCGGGGAGCTGTTTTTT.

V gene TRBV14 combines with J gene TRBJ1-1; D remains unclear. The V end was cut by 0 bases, the J end by 1 base, with 3 bases between. This CDR3 region has 13 residues. Germline V gene sequence: CDR1 SGHDN, CDR2 FVKESK. The CDR3 sequence is CASSQEGNTEAFF. The DNA for the CDR3 is TGTGCCAGCAGCCAAGAGGGGAACACTGAAGCTTTCTTT.

In regard to this clonotype: As the CDR3 is not closed by the conserved phenylalanine or tryptophan, this likely results from a read error. The DNA is omitted, as the CDR3 cannot be located on it reliably, and the CDR3 follows TCRdb's listing. The chain is built from TRBV19 and TRBJ2-3; the table's D gene call, TRBD2, was not cross checked with the DNA. The CDR3 length is 17 residues, termini included. Germline lookup yields CDR1 LNHDA and CDR2 SQIVND (reference sequence). The chain's CDR3 is CASSIDFTSGRPTQGNS.

The chain combines TRBV20-1 with TRBJ1-1, with 10 bases lining up with TRBD1. The CDR3 has 15 amino acids. Germline loops: CDR1 DFQATT, CDR2 SNEGSKA (reference sequence). V lost 0 bases to trimming and J lost 10 bases; unmatched junction nucleotides: 11. The CDR3: CSARDPRDRGGGAFF. The CDR3 DNA reads TGCAGTGCTAGAGATCCGCGGGACAGGGGCGGGGGAGCTTTCTTT.

Concerning this clonotype: This sequence may be a read error, since a much larger clone differs from it by one base. The chain combines TRBV11-2 with TRBJ2-3; D remains unclear. The CDR3 spans 15 residues. Germline CDR1 and CDR2: SGHAT and FQNNGV. Trimming cost V 5 bases and J 1 base, with 13 bases left between them. The CDR3 bases are TGTGCCAGCAGCCTGGTGGAAGTCGGCACAGATACGCAGTATTTT. This gives the protein CASSLVEVGTDTQYF.

This clonotype was observed a few times. One end of the junction is discordant with germline, which a read error may explain. The CDR3 here is CASSETVGNEQLF. The CDR3 region has the DNA TGTGCCAGCAGTGAAACTGTGGGCAATGAGCAGCTCTTC. The chain couples TRBV7-2 to TRBJ2-1; D gene uncertain. This CDR3 contains 13 residues. Germline V CDR1 and CDR2: SGHTA, FQGNSA.

This clonotype was recorded a few times. The chain links TRBV12-5 to TRBJ2-1; the D gene is possibly TRBD1 (5 bases). V shed 4 bases and J shed 0 bases, with 16 bases lying between them. CDR3 length: 17 amino acids. The germline V gene encodes CDR1 LGHNT and CDR2 FRNRAP. CDR3 protein: CASGSPPGRGSYNEQFF. For the CDR3, the DNA is TGTGCTAGTGGTTCACCGCCGGGTAGGGGCTCCTACAATGAGCAGTTCTTC.

Notes on this clonotype: A much larger clone lies a single base off, so this may be a read error. J is TRBJ2-7 and V is TRBV6-2 or TRBV6-3; 12 bases fit TRBD2. CDR1 is MNHEY, CDR2 SVGEGT, per germline. The J segment lost 1 base and the V segment lost 7 bases, leaving 8 bases of the junction unmatched. CDR3 length equals 16 residues. The CDR3 region has the DNA TGTGCCAGCACTACGCAACTAGCGGGAGGTTCCTACGAGCAGTACTTC. It codes for CASTTQLAGGSYEQYF.

This clonotype was counted many times. The chain combines TRBV7-9 with TRBJ2-1; 7 positions match TRBD2. Trimming removed 4 bases from V and 1 base from J; junction bases left unmatched: 13. The CDR3 contains 18 residues. Germline assignment: CDR1 SEHNR and CDR2 FQNEAQ (reference sequence). The CDR3 is CASSSTSGLVGSYNEQFF. Written as DNA, the CDR3 is TGTGCCAGCAGCTCTACAAGCGGACTAGTGGGGTCCTACAATGAGCAGTTCTTC.

The CDR3 DNA reads TGCAGTGCTAGGGGATACGACACGGTGAACACTGAAGCTTTCTTT. This encodes CSARGYDTVNTEAFF. V and J are TRBV20-1 and TRBJ1-1; D unresolved. CDR1 is DFQATT and CDR2 is SNEGSKA in the germline V gene (reference sequence). CDR3 length: 15 amino acids. Trimming pared 3 bases from V and 0 bases from J, leaving 14 bases between.

The gene calls are TRBV9 and TRBJ2-2; 9 nucleotides agree with TRBD2. The CDR3 runs to 15 residues. Germline V CDR1 and CDR2: SGDLS, YYNGEE. Losses at the gene ends were 4 bases for V and 5 bases for J; bases not matched to a gene: 6. The CDR3 coding sequence is TGTGCCAGCAGCCCCATGGCGGGAGGGACCGGGGAGCTGTTTTTT. Its protein product is CASSPMAGGTGELFF.

The sample holds many counts of this clonotype. The J gene is TRBJ2-1, the V gene TRBV6-1; the match to TRBD1 covers 10 bases. Germline V lookup: CDR1 MNHNS, CDR2 SASEGT. V shed 6 bases and J 5 bases; nucleotides not matched to a gene: 4. The CDR3 length is 14 residues. The CDR3 DNA reads as TGTGCCAGCAGCCGGGACAGGGGACACAATGAGCAGTTCTTC. Its protein product is CASSRDRGHNEQFF.

This clonotype was seen a handful of times. The chain recombines TRBV28 with TRBJ2-1, with D uncertain. V lost 6 bases to trimming and J lost 10 bases, with 10 bases between them. The CDR3 sequence is 11 residues long. Germline assignment: CDR1 MDHEN and CDR2 SYDVKM. This CDR3 reads CASRVTEEQFF. The DNA for the CDR3 is TGTGCCAGCAGAGTGACCGAGGAGCAGTTCTTC.

This clonotype has a count of ten or more. This chain uses TRBV11-2 with TRBJ2-3, with TRBD1 identical over 7 bases. Germline loops: CDR1 SGHAT, CDR2 FQNNGV. The trim removed 4 bases at V and 4 bases at J, leaving 5 bases unmatched. The CDR3 consists of 14 residues. This chain's CDR3 is CASSSTTGADTQYF. CDR3 DNA sequence: TGTGCCAGCAGCTCGACAACAGGGGCAGATACGCAGTATTTT.

This clonotype was counted ten times or more. This chain connects TRBV30 to TRBJ2-7; no definite D call. Per germline, CDR1 GTSNPN and CDR2 SVGIG (reference sequence). Trimming shortened V by 0 bases and J by 0 bases, and 6 bases separated the two germline ends. This CDR3 is 13 amino acids long. CDR3 bases: TGTGCCTGGAGTGTTGCTAGCTCCTACGAGCAGTACTTC. The encoded protein is CAWSVASSYEQYF.

The table lists this clonotype with many counts. The V call is TRBV29-1, the J call TRBJ1-2; D not certain. Germline CDR1 reads SQVTM; CDR2 reads ANQGSEA. The V and J ends lost 2 bases and 8 bases respectively, with 3 bases between them. The CDR3 consists of 9 residues. CDR3 in amino acids: CSVEWGYTF. For the CDR3, the DNA is TGCAGCGTTGAATGGGGCTACACCTTC.

This clonotype was observed a handful of times. The chain couples TRBV18 to TRBJ1-3, with a possible D match to TRBD1 (5 bases). The CDR3 loop spans 16 amino acids. Trimming left V 0 bases short and J 2 bases short, with 11 bases between. Germline V gene data show CDR1 as KGHSH and CDR2 as LQKENI. The CDR3 here is CASSPPQGRAGNTIYF. In DNA form, the CDR3 reads TGTGCCAGCTCACCACCGCAGGGCCGTGCTGGAAACACCATATATTTT.

About this clonotype: A much larger clone lies a single base off, so this may be a read error. The chain employs TRBV15 and TRBJ2-3, with unresolved D. The V end lost 3 bases, the J end lost 6 bases, and 16 bases lay between the germline ends. The germline gives CDR1 LNHNV, CDR2 YYDKDF (reference sequence). This CDR3 region has 15 residues. The CDR3, as DNA: TGTGCCACCAGCAGCCCAGGACGGTTAGGGGATACGCAGTATTTT. The encoded protein is CATSSPGRLGDTQYF.